This entry is about one T cell receptor beta chain. This specimen belongs to a study of blood T cell repertoires in COVID-19. For the study at large: PBMCs, B-cell-depleted T cells, or T cells were the source of the cDNA or gDNA that made up the material.

The V end was cut by 0 bases, the J end by 0 bases, with 14 bases between. Germline CDR1 and CDR2: LGHNT and FRNRAP. This CDR3 comprises 17 residues. Per the authors' pipeline: The assay estimated nucleated cells by amplifying reference gene primers. The assay was immunoSEQ multiplex PCR, and TCRdb's table has in-frame clones only and misses some. Clone size and the V and J calls come from that table; the DNA yielded D and trimming. The sample lists over 60,000 clones, roughly 87% seen once, with approximately 10% in the top ten. Sequenced sample: peripheral blood. The TCR comes from a man aged 80 or over with acute or convalescent COVID-19. This chain links TRBV12-5 with TRBJ1-1; the D is unclear. The CDR3 DNA sequence: TGTGCTAGTGGTTTGGTTCCCGGGAATCTCATGAACACTGAAGCTTTCTTT. Protein product: CASGLVPGNLMNTEAFF. The full variable domain, with the rest looked up from reference TRBV12-5 and TRBJ1-1, is DARVTQTPRHKVTEMGQEVTMRCQPILGHNTVFWYRQTMMQGLELLAYFRNRAPLDDSGMPKDRFSAEMPDATLATLKIQPSEPRDSAVYFCASGLVPGNLMNTEAFFGQGTRLTVV.